This TCR beta chain was recovered during a study of control samples from healthy donors and cancer patients. The germline V gene has CDR1 MGHDK and CDR2 SYGVNS. V trimming: 5 bases; J trimming: 3 bases; junction bases outside the gene matches: 3. The CDR3 contains 13 residues. Only in-frame clones appear in the TCRdb table, and some are missing; sequencing was by immunoSEQ multiplex PCR. Among around 180,000 clones listed, approximately 91% were seen once. The clonotype comes from a woman aged 35 to 49 in good health. The sample was blood. The chain is built from TRBV25-1 and TRBJ2-5; TRBD1 matches 7 bases. The CDR3 here is CASSSGQEETQYF. CDR3 in DNA: TGTGCCAGCAGTTCCGGACAGGAAGAGACCCAGTACTTC.